This T cell receptor beta chain was profiled in a study of T cell responses to AZD1222 COVID-19 vaccine. Findings of the study overall: Donors skewed white British and female; clonal diversity was possibly underestimated.

TCRdb keeps only in-frame clones here, not all; method: immunoSEQ multiplex PCR. This table holds more than 75,000 clones, about 90% found once. Per the germline V gene, CDR1 is MRHNA and CDR2 is SNTAGT. V lost 2 bases and J lost 1, with 6 bases in between. The CDR3 runs 15 residues. For this clone: Its antigen is undetermined.

V is TRBV6-4 and J is TRBJ2-6; D gene unclear. This receptor was identified in an adult in good health. Sequencing was performed on peripheral blood, taken on day 0 of AZD1222 vaccination. The CDR3 spells CASSDPRSGANVLTF. CDR3 in DNA: TGTGCCAGCAGTGACCCCAGGTCTGGGGCCAACGTCCTGACTTTC.